This is a list of T cell receptor beta chains from one sample in a study of shared clonotypes between healthy human individuals. Assay used: immunoSEQ multiplex PCR; TCRdb lists only in-frame clones, some missing. Among some 2.4 million clones listed, 90% to 95% were seen once. The sample taken for sequencing was naive CD4+ T cells from PBMCs. The receptors derive from a man aged 18 to 29 in good health. Some clones in this sample may be carry-over from other donors' samples. The CDR3 runs from the conserved cysteine through the conserved F or W. The D gene is left open where the match is weak. Clone size is stated in some rows and not others, as once, few, many or a class when expanded.

d_call: TRBD2
j_call: TRBJ2-1
v_call: TRBV6-1
clone_size: .
cdr3_aa: CASSEVGEGSPGGIGNEQFF
cdr3_nt: TGTGCCAGCAGTGAAGTAGGGGAGGGATCCCCGGGAGGGATAGGCAATGAGCAGTTCTTC

d_call: .
j_call: TRBJ1-5
v_call: TRBV2
clone_size: .
cdr3_aa: CASTENSNQPQHF
cdr3_nt: TGTGCCAGCACGGAAAATAGCAATCAGCCCCAGCATTTT

d_call: .
j_call: TRBJ2-3
v_call: TRBV11-3
clone_size: .
cdr3_aa: CASSLVADTQYF
cdr3_nt: TGTGCCAGCAGCTTAGTGGCAGATACGCAGTATTTT

d_call: TRBD2
j_call: TRBJ2-2
v_call: TRBV4-1
clone_size: .
cdr3_aa: CASSRPGGTGELFF
cdr3_nt: TGCGCCAGCAGCCGTCCCGGGGGGACCGGGGAGCTGTTTTTT

d_call: .
j_call: TRBJ1-1
v_call: TRBV5-4
clone_size: .
cdr3_aa: CASSLILPGTAGEAFF
cdr3_nt: TGTGCCAGCAGCTTGATACTACCCGGGACGGCGGGTGAAGCTTTCTTT

d_call: TRBD2
j_call: TRBJ2-1
v_call: TRBV7-3
clone_size: .
cdr3_aa: CASSLTPSGANEQFF
cdr3_nt: TGTGCCAGCAGCTTAACTCCTAGCGGGGCTAATGAGCAGTTCTTC

d_call: TRBD2
j_call: TRBJ2-1
v_call: TRBV7-3
clone_size: .
cdr3_aa: CASSLGLAVDEQFF
cdr3_nt: TGTGCCAGCAGCTTGGGGCTAGCGGTCGATGAGCAGTTCTTC

d_call: .
j_call: TRBJ2-1
v_call: TRBV18
clone_size: .
cdr3_aa: CASSALGGSYNEQFF
cdr3_nt: TGTGCCAGCTCAGCCTTAGGGGGCTCCTACAATGAGCAGTTCTTC

d_call: .
j_call: TRBJ2-5
v_call: TRBV6-5
clone_size: .
cdr3_aa: CASSSPGTPRRETQYF
cdr3_nt: TGTGCCAGCAGTTCCCCCGGGACACCCAGGAGAGAGACCCAGTACTTC

d_call: TRBD1
j_call: TRBJ1-2
v_call: TRBV11-2
clone_size: .
cdr3_aa: CASSPYGAGTGVGYTF
cdr3_nt: TGTGCCAGCAGCCCCTATGGAGCCGGGACAGGGGTCGGCTACACCTTC

d_call: TRBD1
j_call: TRBJ1-4
v_call: TRBV5-1
clone_size: .
cdr3_aa: CASSLVGQEAGEKLFF
cdr3_nt: TGCGCCAGCAGCTTGGTAGGACAGGAGGCGGGCGAAAAACTGTTTTTT

d_call: TRBD1
j_call: TRBJ1-6
v_call: TRBV7-2
clone_size: .
cdr3_aa: CASRGQGGYSPLHF
cdr3_nt: TGTGCCAGCCGGGGACAGGGTGGTTATTCACCCCTCCACTTT

d_call: .
j_call: TRBJ1-5
v_call: TRBV6-6
clone_size: .
cdr3_aa: CASSRSGGGNQPQHF
cdr3_nt: TGTGCCAGCAGCCGCTCTGGGGGAGGCAATCAGCCCCAGCATTTT

d_call: .
j_call: TRBJ2-5
v_call: TRBV18
clone_size: .
cdr3_aa: CASSPWTDPQETQYF
cdr3_nt: TGTGCCAGCTCACCCTGGACAGACCCCCAAGAGACCCAGTACTTC

d_call: .
j_call: TRBJ2-7
v_call: TRBV19
clone_size: .
cdr3_aa: CASSIGQGLYEQYF
cdr3_nt: TGTGCCAGTAGTATAGGACAGGGACTCTACGAGCAGTACTTC

d_call: .
j_call: TRBJ1-5
v_call: TRBV9
clone_size: .
cdr3_aa: CASSVDGQNNQPQHF
cdr3_nt: TGTGCCAGCAGCGTAGACGGACAGAATAATCAGCCCCAGCATTTT

d_call: TRBD1
j_call: TRBJ1-1
v_call: TRBV5-1
clone_size: .
cdr3_aa: CASSLVGTGTEAFF
cdr3_nt: TGCGCCAGCAGCTTGGTGGGGACAGGGACTGAAGCTTTCTTT

d_call: TRBD1
j_call: TRBJ2-2
v_call: TRBV5-4
clone_size: .
cdr3_aa: CASSPGTGRTGELFF
cdr3_nt: TGTGCCAGCAGCCCGGGGACAGGTCGCACCGGGGAGCTGTTTTTT

d_call: TRBD1
j_call: TRBJ1-1
v_call: TRBV30
clone_size: few
cdr3_aa: CAWSVSRTGGGTEAFF
cdr3_nt: TGTGCCTGGAGTGTATCCCGGACAGGGGGCGGAACTGAAGCTTTCTTT

d_call: .
j_call: TRBJ2-1
v_call: TRBV5-1
clone_size: .
cdr3_aa: CASSSKTATNEQFF
cdr3_nt: TGCGCCAGCAGCTCAAAAACGGCTACGAATGAGCAGTTCTTC

d_call: .
j_call: TRBJ1-5
v_call: TRBV9
clone_size: .
cdr3_aa: CASSPHPADNSNQPQHF
cdr3_nt: TGTGCCAGCAGCCCTCACCCAGCAGACAATAGCAATCAGCCCCAGCATTTT

d_call: TRBD2
j_call: TRBJ2-7
v_call: TRBV28
clone_size: once
cdr3_aa: CASSLAGARYEQYF
cdr3_nt: TGTGCCAGCAGTTTGGCGGGAGCGAGGTACGAGCAGTACTTC

d_call: .
j_call: TRBJ2-5
v_call: TRBV18
clone_size: .
cdr3_aa: CASSLSAAETQYF
cdr3_nt: TGTGCCAGCTCACTAAGTGCAGCGGAGACCCAGTACTTC

d_call: .
j_call: TRBJ2-1
v_call: TRBV15
clone_size: .
cdr3_aa: CATSKGSGVDEQFF
cdr3_nt: TGTGCCACCAGCAAGGGGTCAGGCGTCGATGAGCAGTTCTTC

d_call: .
j_call: TRBJ2-1
v_call: TRBV9
clone_size: .
cdr3_aa: CASSPFDMYNEQFF
cdr3_nt: TGTGCCAGCAGCCCCTTTGACATGTACAATGAGCAGTTCTTC

d_call: TRBD1
j_call: TRBJ1-3
v_call: TRBV9
clone_size: few
cdr3_aa: CASSPRQGSGNTIYF
cdr3_nt: TGTGCCAGCAGCCCCCGACAGGGCTCTGGAAACACCATATATTTT

d_call: .
j_call: TRBJ2-3
v_call: TRBV28
clone_size: .
cdr3_aa: CASSSQSDTQYF
cdr3_nt: TGTGCCAGCAGCTCCCAATCCGATACGCAGTATTTT

d_call: .
j_call: TRBJ1-2
v_call: TRBV28
clone_size: .
cdr3_aa: CASSGTRAVGYTF
cdr3_nt: TGTGCCAGCAGTGGTACCAGGGCGGTGGGCTACACCTTC

d_call: TRBD2
j_call: TRBJ2-5
v_call: TRBV5-4
clone_size: .
cdr3_aa: CASSSPTSGRSQETQYF
cdr3_nt: TGTGCCAGCAGCTCACCGACTAGCGGGAGGTCTCAAGAGACCCAGTACTTC